Listed below are T cell receptor beta chains from one sample, sequenced in a study of blood T cell repertoires in COVID-19. Assay used: immunoSEQ multiplex PCR; TCRdb lists only in-frame clones, some missing. The sample has 50,000 to 65,000 clones, 70% to 90% seen once; the top ten hold approximately 5%. Sequenced sample: peripheral blood. These receptors came from a man in his 70s with acute or convalescent COVID-19. The CDR3 runs from the conserved cysteine through the conserved F or W. A D gene is named only where the DNA matches it firmly. Expanded clones get a size class; other rows say once, few or many, or leave the size out.

>.|TRBV19|TRBJ2-1|15|.
TGTGCCAGTAGTATGAGTTTAAGCTCCTACAATGAGCAGTTCTTC
CASSMSLSSYNEQFF
>once|TRBV4-1|TRBJ1-2|17|.
TGCGCCAGCAGCCAAGCCATTCCCCTCGAGGGCTACTATGGCTACACCTTC
CASSQAIPLEGYYGYTF
>.|TRBV28|TRBJ2-7|14|TRBD1
TGTGCCAGCAGCTCTCTCGGACAGGGGGTAGGGCAGTACTTC
CASSSLGQGVGQYF
>.|TRBV28|TRBJ1-4|16|.
TGTGCCAGCAGTCGAACATCGACAGCTCAGAAAGGAAAACTGTTTTTT
CASSRTSTAQKGKLFF
>few|TRBV5-8|TRBJ1-5|16|.
TGTGCCAGCAGCGCCCCCCCCAGGGGTAGCAATCAGCCCCAGCATTTT
CASSAPPRGSNQPQHF
>.|TRBV19|TRBJ2-2|13|.
TGTGCCAGTAGTATTGGGAGCGCCGGGGAGCTGTTTTTT
CASSIGSAGELFF
>.|TRBV11-1|TRBJ1-1|13|.
TGTGCCAGCACCGCCAGGGAGGTCACTGAAGCTTTCTTT
CASTAREVTEAFF
>.|TRBV15|TRBJ2-7|15|TRBD1
TGTGCCACACAAAATCCCGGGACAGGGTCCTACGAGCAGTACTTC
CATQNPGTGSYEQYF
>.|TRBV5-4|TRBJ1-1|15|TRBD1
TGTGCCAGCAGCTTGGACGGACAGGGAAGCACTGAAGCTTTCTTT
CASSLDGQGSTEAFF
>.|TRBV6-5|TRBJ2-1|14|.
TGTGCCAGCAGTTTCGTTAGCTCCTACAATGAGCAGTTCTTC
CASSFVSSYNEQFF
>.|TRBV19|TRBJ2-1|16|TRBD2
TGTGCCAGTAGTATAGTAGGGGGACTAGACCTAAATGAGCAGTTCTTC
CASSIVGGLDLNEQFF
>.|TRBV29-1|TRBJ2-2|18|.
TGCAGCGCGGCCATTTTAAGGCCCAGGCGTTCGGACACCGGGGAGCTGTTTTTT
CSAAILRPRRSDTGELFF
>many|TRBV14|TRBJ1-2|15|.
TGTGCCAGCAGCCAAAGTTACCAGGCGCTCTATGGCTACACCTTC
CASSQSYQALYGYTF
>.|TRBV7-7|TRBJ2-1|15|TRBD2
TGTGCTAGCAGCTTGGGGACTAGCGGGGTCGATGAGCAGTTCTTC
CASSLGTSGVDEQFF
>.|TRBV7-3|TRBJ1-1|13|.
TGTGCCAGCAGCTTTGAGGGGGACACTGAAGCTTTCTTT
CASSFEGDTEAFF
>.|TRBV4-1|TRBJ1-2|14|.
TGCGCCAGCAGCTCGCAAAAGGGACTCTATGGCTACACCTTC
CASSSQKGLYGYTF
>.|TRBV18|TRBJ2-5|16|TRBD1
TGTGCCAGCTCACCGATCCGGACAGGGGGCGCGGGGACCCAGTACTTC
CASSPIRTGGAGTQYF
>.|TRBV19|TRBJ1-1|18|TRBD1
TGTGCCAGTAGTATCCCTACGCCCCGTCGACAGGGCGGCACTGAAGCTTTCTTT
CASSIPTPRRQGGTEAFF
>.|TRBV24-1|TRBJ2-2|16|TRBD1
TGTGCCACCAGTGATTTGAAGACAGGGTACACCGGGGAGCTGTTTTTT
CATSDLKTGYTGELFF